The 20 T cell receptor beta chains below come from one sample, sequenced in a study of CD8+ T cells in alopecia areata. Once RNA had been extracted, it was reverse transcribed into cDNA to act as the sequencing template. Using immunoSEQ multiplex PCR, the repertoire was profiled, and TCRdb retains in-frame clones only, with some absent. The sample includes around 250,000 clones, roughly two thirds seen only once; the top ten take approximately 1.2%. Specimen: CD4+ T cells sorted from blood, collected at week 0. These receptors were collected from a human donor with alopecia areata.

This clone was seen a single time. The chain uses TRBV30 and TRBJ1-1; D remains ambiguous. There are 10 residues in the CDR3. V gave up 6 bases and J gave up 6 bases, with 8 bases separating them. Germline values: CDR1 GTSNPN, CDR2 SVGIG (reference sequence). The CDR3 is CACGFSEAFF. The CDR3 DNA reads TGTGCCTGTGGGTTTTCTGAAGCTTTCTTT.

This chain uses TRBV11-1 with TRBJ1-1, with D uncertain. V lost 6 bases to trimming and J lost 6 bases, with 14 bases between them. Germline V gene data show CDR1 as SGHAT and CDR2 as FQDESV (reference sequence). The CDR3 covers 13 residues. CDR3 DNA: TGTGCCAGCAGGTTCGACGCACGCTCTGAAGCTTTCTTT. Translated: CASRFDARSEAFF.

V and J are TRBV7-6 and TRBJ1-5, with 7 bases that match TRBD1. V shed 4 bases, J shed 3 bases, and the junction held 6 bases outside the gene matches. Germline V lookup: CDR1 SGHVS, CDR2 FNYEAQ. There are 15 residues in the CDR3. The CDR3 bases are TGTGCCAGCAGCTCTACAGGGGATGCCAATCAGCCCCAGCATTTT. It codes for CASSSTGDANQPQHF.

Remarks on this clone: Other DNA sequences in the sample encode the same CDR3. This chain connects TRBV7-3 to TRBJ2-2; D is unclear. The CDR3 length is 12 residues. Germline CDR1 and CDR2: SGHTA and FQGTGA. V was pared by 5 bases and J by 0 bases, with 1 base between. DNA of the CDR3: TGTGCCAGCAGCCCGAACACCGGGGAGCTGTTTTTT. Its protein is CASSPNTGELFF. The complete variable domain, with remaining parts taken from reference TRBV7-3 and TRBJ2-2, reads GAGVSQTPSNKVTEKGKYVELRCDPISGHTALYWYRQSLGQGPEFLIYFQGTGAADDSGLPNDRFFAVRPEGSVSTLKIQRTERGDSAVYLCASSPNTGELFFGEGSRLTVL.

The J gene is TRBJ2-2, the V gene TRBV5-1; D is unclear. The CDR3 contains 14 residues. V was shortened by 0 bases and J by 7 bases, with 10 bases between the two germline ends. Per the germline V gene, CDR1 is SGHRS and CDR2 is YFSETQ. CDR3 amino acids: CASSLADPDGELFF. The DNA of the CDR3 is TGCGCCAGCAGCTTGGCCGATCCGGACGGGGAGCTGTTTTTT.

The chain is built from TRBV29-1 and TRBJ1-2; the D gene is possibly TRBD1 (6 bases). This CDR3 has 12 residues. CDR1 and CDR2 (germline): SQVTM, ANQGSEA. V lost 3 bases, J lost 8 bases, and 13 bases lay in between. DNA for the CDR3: TGCAGCGTTGAGTCACAGGGTAGCGGCTACACCTTC. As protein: CSVESQGSGYTF.

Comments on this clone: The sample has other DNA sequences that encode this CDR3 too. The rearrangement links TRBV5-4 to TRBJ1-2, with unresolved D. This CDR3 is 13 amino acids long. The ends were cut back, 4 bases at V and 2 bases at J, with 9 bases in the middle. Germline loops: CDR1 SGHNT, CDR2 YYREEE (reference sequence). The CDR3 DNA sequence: TGTGCCAGCAGCCTCGACGGGAACTATGGCTACACCTTC. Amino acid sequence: CASSLDGNYGYTF.

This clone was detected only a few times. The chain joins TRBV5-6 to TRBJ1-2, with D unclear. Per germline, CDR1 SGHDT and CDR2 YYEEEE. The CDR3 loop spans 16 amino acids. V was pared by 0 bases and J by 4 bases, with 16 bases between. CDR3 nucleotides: TGTGCCAGCAGCTTGGTCCGGGGTACTAATTCCTATGGCTACACCTTC. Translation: CASSLVRGTNSYGYTF.

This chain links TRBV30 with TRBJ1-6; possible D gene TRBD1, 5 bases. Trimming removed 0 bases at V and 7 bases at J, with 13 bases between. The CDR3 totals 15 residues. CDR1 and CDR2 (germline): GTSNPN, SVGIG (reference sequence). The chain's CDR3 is CAWSVLSGNNSPLHF. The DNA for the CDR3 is TGTGCCTGGAGTGTACTCTCAGGGAACAATTCACCCCTCCACTTT.

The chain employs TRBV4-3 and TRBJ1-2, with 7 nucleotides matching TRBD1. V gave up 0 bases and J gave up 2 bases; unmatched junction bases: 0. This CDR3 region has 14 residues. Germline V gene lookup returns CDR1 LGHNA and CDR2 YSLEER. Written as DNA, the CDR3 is TGCGCCAGCAGCCAAGACAGGGGGAACTATGGCTACACCTTC. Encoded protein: CASSQDRGNYGYTF.

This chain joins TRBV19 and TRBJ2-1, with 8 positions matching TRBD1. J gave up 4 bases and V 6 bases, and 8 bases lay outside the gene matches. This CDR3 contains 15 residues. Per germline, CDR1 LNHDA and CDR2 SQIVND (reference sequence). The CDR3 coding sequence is TGTGCCAGTAGAAGACGGACAGGGCCTTACAATGAGCAGTTCTTC. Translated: CASRRRTGPYNEQFF.

CDR3 region: CSSTGGTEAFF. In DNA, the CDR3 is TGCAGTAGCACAGGGGGCACTGAAGCTTTCTTT. This chain connects TRBV20-1 to TRBJ1-1, with 8 bases fitting TRBD1. V was clipped by 8 bases and J by 4 bases; unmatched bases: 3. The CDR3 sequence is 11 residues long. Germline lookup yields CDR1 DFQATT and CDR2 SNEGSKA (reference sequence).

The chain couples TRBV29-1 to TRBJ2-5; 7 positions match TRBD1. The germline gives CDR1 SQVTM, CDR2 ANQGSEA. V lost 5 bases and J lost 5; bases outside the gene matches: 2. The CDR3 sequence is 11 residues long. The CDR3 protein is CSVSRGETQYF. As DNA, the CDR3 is TGCAGCGTTTCCAGGGGGGAGACCCAGTACTTC. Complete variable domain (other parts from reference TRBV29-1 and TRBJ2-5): SAVISQKPSRDICQRGTSLTIQCQVDSQVTMMFWYRQQPGQSLTLIATANQGSEATYESGFVIDKFPISRPNLTFSTLTVSNMSPEDSSIYLCSVSRGETQYFGPGTRLLVL.

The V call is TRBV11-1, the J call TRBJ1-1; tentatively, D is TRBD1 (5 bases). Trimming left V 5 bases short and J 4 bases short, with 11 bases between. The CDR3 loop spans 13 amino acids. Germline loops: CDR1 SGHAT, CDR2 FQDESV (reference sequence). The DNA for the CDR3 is TGTGCCAGCAGCCCCACCGGGGGCACTGAAGCTTTCTTT. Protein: CASSPTGGTEAFF.

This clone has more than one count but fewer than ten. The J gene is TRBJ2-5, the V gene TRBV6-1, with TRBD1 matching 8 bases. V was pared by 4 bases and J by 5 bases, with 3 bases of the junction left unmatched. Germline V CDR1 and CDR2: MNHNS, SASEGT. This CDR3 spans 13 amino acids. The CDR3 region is CASSAGTGETQYF. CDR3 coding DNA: TGTGCCAGCAGTGCGGGGACAGGCGAGACCCAGTACTTC.

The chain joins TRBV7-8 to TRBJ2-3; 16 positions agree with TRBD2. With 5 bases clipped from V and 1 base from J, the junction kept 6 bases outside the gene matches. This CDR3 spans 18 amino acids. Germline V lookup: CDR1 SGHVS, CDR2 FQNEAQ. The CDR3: CASSLGLAGGRGTDTQYF. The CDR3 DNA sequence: TGTGCCAGCAGCCTGGGACTAGCGGGGGGGCGGGGCACAGATACGCAGTATTTT. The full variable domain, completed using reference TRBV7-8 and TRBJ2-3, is GAGVSQSPRYKVAKRGQDVALRCDPISGHVSLFWYQQALGQGPEFLTYFQNEAQLDKSGLPSDRFFAERPEGSVSTLKIQRTQQEDSAVYLCASSLGLAGGRGTDTQYFGPGTRLTVL.

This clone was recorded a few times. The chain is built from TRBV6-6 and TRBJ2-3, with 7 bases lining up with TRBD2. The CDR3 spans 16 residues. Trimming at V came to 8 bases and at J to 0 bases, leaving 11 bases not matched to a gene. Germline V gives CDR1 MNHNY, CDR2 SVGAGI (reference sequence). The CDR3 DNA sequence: TGTGCCAGCGAGGAGGGGCGGGGGACTAGCACAGATACGCAGTATTTT. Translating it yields CASEEGRGTSTDTQYF.

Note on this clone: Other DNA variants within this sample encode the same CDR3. The CDR3 DNA is TGCGCCAGCAGCTTCGGGGGAGAGACCCAGTACTTC. Residues: CASSFGGETQYF. The genes are TRBV5-1 and TRBJ2-5; D is perhaps TRBD2 (6 bases). The CDR3 loop spans 12 amino acids. The germline CDR1 and CDR2 sequences are SGHRS and YFSETQ. Trimming took off 2 bases at V and 4 bases at J, with 6 bases between the two ends.

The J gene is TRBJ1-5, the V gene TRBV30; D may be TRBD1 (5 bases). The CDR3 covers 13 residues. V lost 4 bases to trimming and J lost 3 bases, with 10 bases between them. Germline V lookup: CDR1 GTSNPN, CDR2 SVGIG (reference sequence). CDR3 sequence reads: CAWTDSPNQPQHF. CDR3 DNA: TGTGCCTGGACCGACAGCCCCAATCAGCCCCAGCATTTT.

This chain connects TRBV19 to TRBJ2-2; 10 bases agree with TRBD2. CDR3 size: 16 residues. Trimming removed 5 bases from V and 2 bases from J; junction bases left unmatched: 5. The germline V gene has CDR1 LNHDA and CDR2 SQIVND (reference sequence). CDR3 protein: CASSYLAGANTGELFF. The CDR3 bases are TGTGCCAGTAGTTATCTAGCGGGGGCTAACACCGGGGAGCTGTTTTTT.